A single sample gave rise to the 28 T cell receptor beta chains below, sequenced in a study of T cell repertoires in cytomegalovirus infection. TCRdb re-called the reads with MiXCR, one entry per CDR3 protein. The repertoire includes around 490,000 distinct CDR3 sequences, about 25% of them detected once, and under 15% sits in the top ten. The source material was PBMCs. The receptors derive from a human donor in good health (CMV status not recorded). Some clones in this sample may be carry-over from other donors' samples.

Ten or more counts support this clonotype. The rearrangement uses TRBV7-2 and TRBJ1-2; D is uncertain. Trimming removed 5 bases at V and 10 bases at J, with 14 bases between. Germline V gives CDR1 SGHTA, CDR2 FQGNSA. There are 12 residues in the CDR3. CDR3 sequence reads: CASSPTHMDYTF. CDR3 nucleotides: TGTGCCAGCAGCCCTACCCACATGGACTACACCTTC.

There are many counts of this clonotype. This chain uses TRBV19 with TRBJ2-1; 7 nucleotides line up with TRBD1. The V segment lost 4 bases and the J segment 0 bases; nucleotides outside the gene matches: 6. Germline V gene sequence: CDR1 LNHDA, CDR2 SQIVND (reference sequence). The length of the CDR3 is 16 residues. As DNA, the CDR3 is TGTGCCAGTAGTAAGGGACAGCTCGGCTCCTACAATGAGCAGTTCTTC. Translated, it gives CASSKGQLGSYNEQFF.

This clonotype was found a few times. The CDR3 DNA is TGTGCCAGCAGCCCGCGACAGGGGGGAAGCAATCAGCCCCAGCATTTT. Protein product: CASSPRQGGSNQPQHF. The V and J genes are TRBV7-9 and TRBJ1-5; 9 nucleotides align to TRBD1. CDR1 is SEHNR, CDR2 FQNEAQ, per germline (reference sequence). V lost 5 bases, J lost 1 base, and 6 bases stayed unmatched. This CDR3 is 16 amino acids long.

The gene calls are TRBV12-3 or TRBV12-4 and TRBJ1-1; 7 bases match TRBD1. V lost 6 bases and J lost 5; bases outside the gene matches: 12. The CDR3 spans 15 residues. The CDR3 spells CASSITQGLGTEAFF. The CDR3 region has the DNA TGTGCCAGCAGCATTACACAGGGGTTAGGTACTGAAGCTTTCTTT.

Only a few counts were recorded for this clonotype. CDR3 DNA: TGTGCCAGCAGCTTTAGCGGCCCCGGGACAGCACAGTCCTACGAGCAGTACGTC. Amino acids: CASSFSGPGTAQSYEQYV. This chain uses TRBV7-6 with TRBJ2-7, with D maybe TRBD1 (7 bases). Trimming cost V 3 bases and J 1 base, with 22 bases left between them. The germline V gene encodes CDR1 SGHVS and CDR2 FNYEAQ. This CDR3 spans 18 amino acids.

In this sample, this clonotype turned up a few times. The gene calls are TRBV6-5 and TRBJ1-1; D is uncertain. Germline CDR1 and CDR2: MNHEY and SVGAGI. The CDR3 covers 13 residues. V was pared by 0 bases and J by 1 base, with 3 bases between. CDR3 sequence: CASSYSRNTEAFF. CDR3 sequence (DNA): TGTGCCAGCAGTTACTCCCGGAACACTGAAGCTTTCTTT.

The V gene is TRBV2, the J gene TRBJ1-2; 11 bases line up with TRBD1. With V trimmed by 7 bases and J by 6 bases, 10 bases remained unmatched. CDR3 length: 15 residues. Germline values: CDR1 SNHLY, CDR2 FYNNEI. The CDR3, as DNA: TGTGCCAGCACTCGGACAGGGGGCGAAGGCCATGGCTACACCTTC. Its translation is CASTRTGGEGHGYTF.

The rearrangement joins TRBV29-1 to TRBJ2-7, with D tentatively TRBD1 or TRBD2 (5 bases each). Germline V gives CDR1 SQVTM, CDR2 ANQGSEA. The CDR3 is 12 residues long. The V end lost 0 bases, the J end lost 7 bases, and 10 bases lay between the germline ends. The CDR3 DNA is TGCAGCGTTGAAGAAGGGACGCGGGAGCAGTACTTC. Encoded protein: CSVEEGTREQYF.

This clonotype was counted only a few times. The rearrangement joins TRBV7-2 to TRBJ2-3; 7 nucleotides agree with TRBD2. The CDR3 is 15 residues long. With V trimmed by 6 bases and J by 6 bases, 12 bases remained unmatched. Germline V gene data show CDR1 as SGHTA and CDR2 as FQGNSA. CDR3 loop: CASRSPGTKSDTQYF. CDR3 bases: TGTGCCAGCAGGTCGCCCGGGACTAAGAGTGATACGCAGTATTTT.

V and J are TRBV30 and TRBJ1-5; no clear D gene. The CDR3 covers 14 residues. Germline values: CDR1 GTSNPN, CDR2 SVGIG (reference sequence). Trimming pared 2 bases from V and 6 bases from J, leaving 14 bases between. The CDR3 DNA sequence: TGTGCCTGGAGTAATCCAGGATGGAGTCAGCCCCAGCATTTT. This gives the protein CAWSNPGWSQPQHF.

This chain joins TRBV27 and TRBJ2-2; 13 bases are a match to TRBD2. CDR3 length: 16 residues. CDR1 and CDR2 (germline): MNHEY, SMNVEV (reference sequence). Trimming cost V 5 bases and J 7 bases; bases outside gene matches: 7. CDR3 residues: CASSQGLAGFGGELFF. In DNA form, the CDR3 reads TGTGCCAGCAGTCAGGGACTAGCGGGATTCGGCGGGGAGCTGTTTTTT.

This clonotype was counted many times. This chain joins TRBV7-2 and TRBJ1-1, with D unclear. The CDR3 runs 13 residues. Trimming pared 1 base from V and 3 bases from J, leaving 6 bases between. Germline V gives CDR1 SGHTA, CDR2 FQGNSA. In DNA form, the CDR3 reads TGTGCCAGCAGCTTAGTCCATCACACTGAAGCTTTCTTT. As protein: CASSLVHHTEAFF.

This clonotype was observed a handful of times. For the CDR3, the DNA is TGTGCCAGCAGTTTTACAGGGGAGGGCTACACCTTC. Protein product: CASSFTGEGYTF. The chain couples TRBV12-3 or TRBV12-4 to TRBJ1-2; TRBD1 matches 7 bases. With V trimmed by 3 bases and J by 8 bases, 3 bases remained unmatched. CDR3 length: 12 amino acids.

This clonotype was detected a few times. The chain employs TRBV4-1 and TRBJ2-7; the match to TRBD2 covers 9 bases. CDR1 is MGHRA, CDR2 YSYEKL, per germline. The CDR3 is made up of 17 amino acids. The trim removed 0 bases at V and 2 bases at J, leaving 8 bases unmatched. CDR3 sequence reads: CASSQDYSGSGAYEQYV. The CDR3 DNA reads TGCGCCAGCAGCCAAGACTATAGCGGGAGTGGAGCCTACGAGCAGTACGTC.

V gene TRBV19 combines with J gene TRBJ2-1; a possible D gene is TRBD2 (6 bases). The ends were cut back, 3 bases at V and 5 bases at J, with 11 bases in the middle. CDR1 LNHDA and CDR2 SQIVND come from the germline V gene (reference sequence). There are 14 residues in the CDR3. The CDR3 region has the DNA TGTGCCAGTAGTATGGGCGGGACCAACAATGAGCAGTTCTTC. This translates into CASSMGGTNNEQFF.

To note about this clonotype: A much larger clone lies a single base off, so this may be a read error. The chain couples TRBV11-3 to TRBJ2-3, with D possibly being TRBD1 or TRBD2 (5 bases each). Germline CDR1 is SGHNT and CDR2 is YENEEA. The V end lost 5 bases, the J end lost 4 bases, and 13 bases lay between the germline ends. The CDR3 has 14 amino acids. CDR3 nucleotides: TGTGCCAGCAGCCCGGGACGGGGCTCAGATACGCAGTATTTT. Protein sequence: CASSPGRGSDTQYF.

This clonotype was observed at least ten times. The chain employs TRBV7-2 and TRBJ2-5; either TRBD1 or TRBD2 may supply D (5 bases each). This CDR3 spans 15 amino acids. Germline CDR1 is SGHTA and CDR2 is FQGNSA. V was pared by 5 bases and J by 3 bases, with 16 bases between. CDR3 DNA sequence: TGTGCCAGCAGCGGCTTGGGACGGAAGGAAGAGACCCAGTACTTC. This gives the protein CASSGLGRKEETQYF. Full variable domain (outside the CDR3, taken from reference TRBV7-2 and TRBJ2-5): GAGVSQSPSNKVTEKGKDVELRCDPISGHTALYWYRQSLGQGLEFLIYFQGNSAPDKSGLPSDRFSAERTGGSVSTLTIQRTQQEDSAVYLCASSGLGRKEETQYFGPGTRLLVL.

This clonotype was picked up a small number of times. The rearrangement links TRBV7-8 to TRBJ2-2; D not resolved. This CDR3 spans 14 amino acids. V gave up 4 bases and J gave up 4 bases, with 10 bases separating them. Germline loops: CDR1 SGHVS, CDR2 FQNEAQ. CDR3 bases: TGTGCCAGCAGCTCCGACTCCTTCACCGGGGAGCTGTTTTTT. It is translated as CASSSDSFTGELFF.

This clonotype was observed a handful of times. The chain joins TRBV5-8 to TRBJ2-1; TRBD1 agrees at 7 bases. CDR1 is SGHTS and CDR2 is YDEGEE in the germline V gene. V lost 4 bases and J lost 7; bases outside the gene matches: 14. The length of the CDR3 is 16 residues. DNA for the CDR3: TGTGCCAGCAGCCCTGGGATGACAGGGTGGGAGAATGAGCAGTTCTTC. Translated: CASSPGMTGWENEQFF.

There are a few counts of this clonotype. The V gene is TRBV11-3, the J gene TRBJ1-4; perhaps TRBD1 as D (6 bases). This CDR3 region has 13 residues. Trimming removed 5 bases from V and 8 bases from J, with 12 bases in between. The germline V gene encodes CDR1 SGHNT and CDR2 YENEEA. CDR3 nucleotide sequence: TGTGCCAGCAGCCTACAGGGTACAGAAAAACTGTTTTTT. Its protein product is CASSLQGTEKLFF.

This clonotype was observed a handful of times. The chain has TRBV28 and TRBJ1-5; 8 positions agree with TRBD1. The length of the CDR3 is 16 residues. The V gene end was trimmed by 2 bases and the J gene end by 5 bases; junction bases not matched to a gene: 8. The V gene's germline CDR1 is MDHEN and CDR2 SYDVKM. CDR3 region: CASSLRTGKPDQPQHF. The CDR3 region has the DNA TGTGCCAGCAGTTTAAGGACAGGGAAGCCCGATCAGCCCCAGCATTTT.

The rearrangement uses TRBV4-1 and TRBJ2-4; D call uncertain. Germline lookup yields CDR1 MGHRA and CDR2 YSYEKL. The CDR3 is made up of 16 amino acids. V was pared by 2 bases and J by 0 bases, with 11 bases between. The CDR3 nucleotides read TGCGCCAGCAGCCAAATGAGTAACATAGCCAAAAACATTCAGTACTTC. It specifies CASSQMSNIAKNIQYF.

V and J are TRBV7-1 and TRBJ1-5; unclear D gene. TRBV7-1 is recorded as an ORF, its role being uncertain. The length of the CDR3 is 15 residues. With 3 bases removed from V and 0 bases from J, the gap between germline ends came to 9 bases. This chain's CDR3 is CASSSDGPSNQPQHF. The CDR3 DNA reads as TGTGCCAGCAGCTCGGACGGCCCTAGCAATCAGCCCCAGCATTTT.

This clonotype was seen a handful of times. The chain employs TRBV19 and TRBJ1-6; D might be TRBD1 (5 bases). Germline assignment: CDR1 LNHDA and CDR2 SQIVND (reference sequence). Trimming removed 1 base from V and 8 bases from J, with 9 bases in between. This CDR3 comprises 14 residues. For the CDR3, the DNA is TGTGCCAGTAGTATAGTCGGGGACCATTCACCCCTCCACTTT. Protein: CASSIVGDHSPLHF.

J is TRBJ1-4 and V is TRBV12-3 or TRBV12-4; D gene ambiguous. The CDR3 covers 15 residues. Trimming removed 5 bases from V and 8 bases from J, with 18 bases in between. The CDR3 DNA is TGTGCCAGCAGTAATGCGCCACCAGTTGGGGAAAAACTGTTTTTT. Translating gives CASSNAPPVGEKLFF.

This clonotype was seen repeatedly, ten times or more. The CDR3 nucleotides are TGCGCCAGCAGCCAAGAGGGACGGCAGGGCACGGGTGAAAAACTGTTTTTT. This gives the protein CASSQEGRQGTGEKLFF. This chain uses TRBV4-3 with TRBJ1-4; tentative D call: TRBD1 (5 bases). Germline lookup yields CDR1 LGHNA and CDR2 YSLEER. V was pared by 0 bases and J by 7 bases, with 18 bases between. CDR3 length: 17 amino acids.

This clonotype occurred a few times. This rearrangement joins TRBV11-3 to TRBJ2-1; D call uncertain. CDR3 length: 15 amino acids. V shed 0 bases and J shed 6 bases, with 12 bases lying between them. CDR1 and CDR2 from the germline V gene are SGHNT and YENEEA. CDR3 amino acids: CASSLEDEKANEQFF. CDR3 sequence (DNA): TGTGCCAGCAGCTTAGAGGACGAAAAGGCCAATGAGCAGTTCTTC.

The V and J genes are TRBV4-1 and TRBJ1-1; D gene unclear. Deletions cut 1 base from V and 4 bases from J, with 10 bases between. This CDR3 region has 14 residues. Germline V gene sequence: CDR1 MGHRA, CDR2 YSYEKL. The DNA of the CDR3 is TGCGCCAGCAGCCAAGCTGGGCCTGGCACTGAAGCTTTCTTT. Translated, it gives CASSQAGPGTEAFF.